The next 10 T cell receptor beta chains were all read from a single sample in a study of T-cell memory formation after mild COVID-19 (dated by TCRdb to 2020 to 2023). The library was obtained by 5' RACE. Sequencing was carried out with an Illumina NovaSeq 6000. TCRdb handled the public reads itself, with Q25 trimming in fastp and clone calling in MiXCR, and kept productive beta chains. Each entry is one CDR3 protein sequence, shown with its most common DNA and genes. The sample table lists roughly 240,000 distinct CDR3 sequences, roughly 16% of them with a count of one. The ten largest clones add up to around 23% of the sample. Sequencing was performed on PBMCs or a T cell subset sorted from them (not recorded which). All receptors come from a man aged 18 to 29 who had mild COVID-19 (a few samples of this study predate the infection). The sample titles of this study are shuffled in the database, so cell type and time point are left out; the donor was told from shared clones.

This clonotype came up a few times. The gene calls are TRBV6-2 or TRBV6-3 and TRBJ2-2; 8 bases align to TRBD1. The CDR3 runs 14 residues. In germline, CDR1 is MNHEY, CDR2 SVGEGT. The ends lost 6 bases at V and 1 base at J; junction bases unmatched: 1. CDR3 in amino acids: CASRGQENTGELFF. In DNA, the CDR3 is TGTGCCAGCAGGGGACAGGAGAACACCGGGGAGCTGTTTTTT.

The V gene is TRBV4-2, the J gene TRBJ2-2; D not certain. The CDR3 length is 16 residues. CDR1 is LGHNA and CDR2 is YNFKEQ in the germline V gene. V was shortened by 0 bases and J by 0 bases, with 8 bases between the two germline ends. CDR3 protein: CASSQDWITNTGELFF. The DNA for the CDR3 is TGTGCCAGCAGCCAAGATTGGATAACGAACACCGGGGAGCTGTTTTTT.

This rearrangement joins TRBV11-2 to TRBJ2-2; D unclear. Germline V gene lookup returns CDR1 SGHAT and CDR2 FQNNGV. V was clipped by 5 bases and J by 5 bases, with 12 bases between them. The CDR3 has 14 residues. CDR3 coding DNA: TGTGCCAGCAGCCTTATTCCGTGGACCGGGGAGCTGTTTTTT. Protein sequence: CASSLIPWTGELFF.

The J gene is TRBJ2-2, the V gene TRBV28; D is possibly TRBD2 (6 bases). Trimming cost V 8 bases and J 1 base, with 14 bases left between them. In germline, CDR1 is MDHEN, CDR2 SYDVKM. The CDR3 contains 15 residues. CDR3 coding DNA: TGTGCCAGCCACCCGGTCGGGGGGAACACCGGGGAGCTGTTTTTT. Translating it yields CASHPVGGNTGELFF.

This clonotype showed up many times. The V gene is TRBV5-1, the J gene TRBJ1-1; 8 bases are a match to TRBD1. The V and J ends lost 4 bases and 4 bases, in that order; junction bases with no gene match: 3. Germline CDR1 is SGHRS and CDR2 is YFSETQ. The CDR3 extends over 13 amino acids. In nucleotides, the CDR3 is TGCGCCAGCAGCGGACAGGGAGTCACTGAAGCTTTCTTT. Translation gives CASSGQGVTEAFF. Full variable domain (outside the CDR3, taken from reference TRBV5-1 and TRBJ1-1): KAGVTQTPRYLIKTRGQQVTLSCSPISGHRSVSWYQQTPGQGLQFLFEYFSETQRNKGNFPGRFSGRQFSNSRSEMNVSTLELGDSALYLCASSGQGVTEAFFGQGTRLTVV.

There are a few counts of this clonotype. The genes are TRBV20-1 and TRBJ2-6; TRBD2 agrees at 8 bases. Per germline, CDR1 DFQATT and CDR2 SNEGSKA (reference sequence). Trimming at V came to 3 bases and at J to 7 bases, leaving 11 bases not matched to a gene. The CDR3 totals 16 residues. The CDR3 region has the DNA TGCAGTGCTAGTGTGACGGGGGGGCTCCCCGCCAACGTCCTGACTTTC. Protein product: CSASVTGGLPANVLTF.

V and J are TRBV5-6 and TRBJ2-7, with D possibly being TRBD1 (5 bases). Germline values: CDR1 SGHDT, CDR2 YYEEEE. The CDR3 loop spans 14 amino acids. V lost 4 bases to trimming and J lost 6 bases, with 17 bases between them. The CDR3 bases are TGTGCCAGCAGCGGACACTCAATGACATCCGAGCAGTACTTC. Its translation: CASSGHSMTSEQYF. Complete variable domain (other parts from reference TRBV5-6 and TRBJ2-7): DAGVTQSPTHLIKTRGQQVTLRCSPKSGHDTVSWYQQALGQGPQFIFQYYEEEERQRGNFPDRFSGHQFPNYSSELNVNALLLGDSALYLCASSGHSMTSEQYFGPGTRLTVT.

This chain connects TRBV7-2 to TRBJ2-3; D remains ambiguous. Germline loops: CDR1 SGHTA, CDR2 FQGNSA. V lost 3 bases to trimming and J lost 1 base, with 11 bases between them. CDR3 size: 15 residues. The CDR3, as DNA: TGTGCCAGCAGCTTCTCGGTCATGCGCACAGATACGCAGTATTTT. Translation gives CASSFSVMRTDTQYF.

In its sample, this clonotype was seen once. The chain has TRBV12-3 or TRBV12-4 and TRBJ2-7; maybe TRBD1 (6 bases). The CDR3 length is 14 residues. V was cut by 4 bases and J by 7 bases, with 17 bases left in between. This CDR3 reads CASSSTGQPAEQYV. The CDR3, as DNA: TGTGCCAGCAGTTCAACCGGACAGCCCGCTGAGCAGTACGTC.

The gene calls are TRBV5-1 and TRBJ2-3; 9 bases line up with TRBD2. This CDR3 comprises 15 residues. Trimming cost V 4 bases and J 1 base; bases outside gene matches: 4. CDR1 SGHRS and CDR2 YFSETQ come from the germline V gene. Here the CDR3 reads CASSPGTSRTDTQYF. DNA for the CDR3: TGCGCCAGCAGCCCCGGGACTAGCCGCACAGATACGCAGTATTTT.